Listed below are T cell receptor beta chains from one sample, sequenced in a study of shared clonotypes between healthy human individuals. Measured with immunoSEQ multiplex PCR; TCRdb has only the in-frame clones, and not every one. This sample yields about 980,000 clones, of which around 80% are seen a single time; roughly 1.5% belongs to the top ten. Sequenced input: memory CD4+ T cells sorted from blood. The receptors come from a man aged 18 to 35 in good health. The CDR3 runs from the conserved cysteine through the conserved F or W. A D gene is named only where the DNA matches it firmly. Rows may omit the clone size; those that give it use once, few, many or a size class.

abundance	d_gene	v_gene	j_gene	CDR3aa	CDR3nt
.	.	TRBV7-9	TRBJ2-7	CASSPPGSSYEQYF	TGTGCCAGCAGCCCACCCGGGAGCTCCTACGAGCAGTACTTC
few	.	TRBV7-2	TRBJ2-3	CASSLEGRAHDTQYF	TGTGCCAGCAGCTTAGAAGGGCGGGCCCACGATACGCAGTATTTT
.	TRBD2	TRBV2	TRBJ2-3	CASSKGSGGASTDTQYF	TGTGCCAGCAGCAAGGGTAGCGGGGGCGCTAGCACAGATACGCAGTATTTT
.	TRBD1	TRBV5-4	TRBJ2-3	CASRDNRGADTQYF	TGTGCCAGCAGGGACAACAGGGGTGCAGATACGCAGTATTTT
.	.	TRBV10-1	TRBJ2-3	CASSDSAALSTDTQYF	TGCGCCAGCAGTGACTCCGCGGCCCTAAGCACAGATACGCAGTATTTT
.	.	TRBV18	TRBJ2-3	CASSPLQVVLTDTQYF	TGTGCCAGCTCCCCCCTCCAAGTCGTTCTCACAGATACGCAGTATTTT
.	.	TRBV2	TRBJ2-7	CASQLGAREQYF	TGTGCCAGCCAACTAGGAGCGCGCGAGCAGTACTTC
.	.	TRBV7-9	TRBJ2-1	CASSYQQGYEQFF	TGTGCCAGCAGCTACCAACAGGGATATGAGCAGTTCTTC
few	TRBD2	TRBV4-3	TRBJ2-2	CASSQAPGLAGANTGELFF	TGCGCCAGCAGCCAAGCACCGGGACTAGCGGGAGCGAACACCGGGGAGCTGTTTTTT
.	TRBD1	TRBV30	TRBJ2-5	CAWSGTGKTQETQYF	TGTGCCTGGAGCGGGACAGGGAAAACCCAAGAGACCCAGTACTTC
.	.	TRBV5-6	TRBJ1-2	CASSFGVGYGYTF	TGTGCCAGCAGCTTTGGGGTTGGCTATGGCTACACCTTC
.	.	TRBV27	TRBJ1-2	CASSFGAGNYGYTF	TGTGCCAGCAGTTTTGGCGCAGGGAACTATGGCTACACCTTC
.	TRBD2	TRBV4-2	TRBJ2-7	CASSQEVRLAGAGEQYF	TGTGCCAGCAGCCAAGAGGTCCGACTAGCGGGGGCCGGGGAGCAGTACTTC
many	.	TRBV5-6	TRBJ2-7	CASSLLAGFESSYEQYF	TGTGCCAGCAGCTTGTTGGCGGGTTTTGAGAGCTCCTACGAGCAGTACTTC
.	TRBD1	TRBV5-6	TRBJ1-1	CASSLGTGDAGTEAFF	TGTGCCAGCAGCTTGGGGACAGGGGACGCGGGAACTGAAGCTTTCTTT
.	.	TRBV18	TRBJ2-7	CASSPQWDDEQYF	TGTGCCAGCTCACCACAGTGGGATGACGAGCAGTACTTC
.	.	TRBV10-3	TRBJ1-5	CAISESPRSNQPQHF	TGTGCCATCAGTGAGTCGCCCAGAAGCAATCAGCCCCAGCATTTT
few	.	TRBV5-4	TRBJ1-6	CASSLVGVRDSPLHF	TGTGCCAGCAGCTTGGTAGGGGTAAGAGATTCACCCCTCCACTTT
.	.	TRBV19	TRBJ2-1	CASRSLGGNEQFF	TGTGCCAGTAGGTCACTAGGGGGGAATGAGCAGTTCTTC
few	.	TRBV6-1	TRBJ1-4	CASSDLVSNEKLFF	TGTGCCAGCAGTGATCTCGTCTCTAATGAAAAACTGTTTTTT
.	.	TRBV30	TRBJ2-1	CAWSWDDEQFF	TGTGCCTGGAGTTGGGACGATGAGCAGTTCTTC
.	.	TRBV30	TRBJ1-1	CAWRGVGTEAFF	TGTGCCTGGCGGGGGGTTGGCACTGAAGCTTTCTTT
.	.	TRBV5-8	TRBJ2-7	CASSLLKTGLNYEQYF	TGTGCCAGCAGCCTACTCAAGACCGGGCTAAACTACGAGCAGTACTTC
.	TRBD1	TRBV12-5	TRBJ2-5	CASGTGQGLVETQYF	TGTGCTAGTGGAACGGGACAGGGTTTGGTGGAGACCCAGTACTTC
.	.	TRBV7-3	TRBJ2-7	CASSSSFLLGEQYF	TGTGCCAGCAGCTCCTCGTTCCTTCTCGGCGAGCAGTACTTC
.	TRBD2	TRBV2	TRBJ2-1	CASSTRLAGAANEQFF	TGTGCCAGCAGTACCCGACTAGCGGGAGCGGCCAATGAGCAGTTCTTC
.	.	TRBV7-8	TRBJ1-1	CASSSRGGQNTEAFF	TGTGCCAGCAGCTCCCGAGGCGGTCAGAACACTGAAGCTTTCTTT
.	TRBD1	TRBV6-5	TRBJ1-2	CASSYNRDRNYGYTF	TGTGCCAGCAGTTACAACCGGGACAGGAACTATGGCTACACCTTC
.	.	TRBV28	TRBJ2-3	CASSLLGTRDTQYF	TGTGCCAGCAGTTTACTCGGTACCAGGGATACGCAGTATTTT
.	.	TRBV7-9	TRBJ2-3	CASSPNRDGGDTQYF	TGTGCCAGCAGCCCTAATCGTGACGGTGGTGATACGCAGTATTTT
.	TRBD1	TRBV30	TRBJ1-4	CAWEQGGQLFF	TGTGCCTGGGAGCAGGGGGGACAACTGTTTTTT
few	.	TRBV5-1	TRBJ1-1	CASSPGTMNTEAFF	TGCGCCAGCAGCCCCGGGACGATGAACACTGAAGCTTTCTTT
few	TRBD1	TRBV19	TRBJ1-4	CASSAQTGGGEKLFF	TGTGCCAGTAGTGCCCAGACAGGGGGAGGTGAAAAACTGTTTTTT
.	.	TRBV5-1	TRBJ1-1	CASSLGRPDAEAFF	TGCGCCAGCAGCTTGGGAAGACCAGACGCTGAAGCTTTCTTT
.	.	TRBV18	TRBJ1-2	CASSPGGNYGYTF	TGTGCCAGCTCACCCGGGGGAAACTATGGCTACACCTTC
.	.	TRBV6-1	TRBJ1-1	CASSQQGTEAFF	TGTGCCAGCAGCCAACAGGGTACTGAAGCTTTCTTT
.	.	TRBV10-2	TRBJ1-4	CASSEGRGYEKLFF	TGCGCCAGCAGTGAGGGCAGGGGCTATGAAAAACTGTTTTTT
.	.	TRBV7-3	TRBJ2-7	CASSLNSRHEQYF	TGTGCCAGCAGCTTAAACTCTAGACACGAGCAGTACTTC
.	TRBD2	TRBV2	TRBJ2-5	CASTGDGGAWETQYF	TGTGCCAGCACTGGGGACGGGGGGGCCTGGGAGACCCAGTACTTC
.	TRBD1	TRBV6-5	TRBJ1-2	CASSTTGVGYTF	TGTGCCAGCAGTACGACAGGGGTTGGCTACACCTTC
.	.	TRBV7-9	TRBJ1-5	CASSLPGEGQPQHF	TGTGCCAGCAGCTTGCCAGGGGAGGGTCAGCCCCAGCATTTT
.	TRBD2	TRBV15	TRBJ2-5	CATSLLAGGFQETQYF	TGTGCCACCAGCCTTCTAGCGGGGGGTTTCCAAGAGACCCAGTACTTC
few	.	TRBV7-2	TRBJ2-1	CASSSPSRVNEQFF	TGTGCCAGCAGCTCACCGAGCAGGGTCAATGAGCAGTTCTTC
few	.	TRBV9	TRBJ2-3	CASSAQSWADTQYF	TGTGCCAGCAGCGCCCAGTCCTGGGCAGATACGCAGTATTTT
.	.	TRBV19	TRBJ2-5	CASSIPGQLQETQYF	TGTGCCAGTAGTATTCCGGGACAACTCCAAGAGACCCAGTACTTC
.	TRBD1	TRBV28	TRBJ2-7	CASSTTGFSYEQYF	TGTGCCAGCAGTACGACAGGGTTCTCCTACGAGCAGTACTTC
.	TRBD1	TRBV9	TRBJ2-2	CASSPRAGTGGTGELFF	TGTGCCAGCAGCCCCAGGGCCGGGACAGGGGGGACCGGGGAGCTGTTTTTT
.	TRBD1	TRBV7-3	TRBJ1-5	CASSRGQGEAQHF	TGTGCCAGCAGTAGAGGACAGGGGGAGGCCCAGCATTTT
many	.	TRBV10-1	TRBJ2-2	CASSEGAPNTGELFF	TGCGCCAGCAGTGAGGGGGCCCCGAACACCGGGGAGCTGTTTTTT
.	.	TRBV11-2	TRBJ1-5	CASSFTGYQPQHF	TGTGCCAGCAGCTTTACAGGGTATCAGCCCCAGCATTTT
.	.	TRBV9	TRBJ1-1	CASSPLAVNTEAFF	TGTGCCAGCAGCCCCCTGGCGGTGAACACTGAAGCTTTCTTT
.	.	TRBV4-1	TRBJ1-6	CASSQPHSGEGSPLHF	TGCGCCAGCAGCCAACCTCATTCGGGGGAGGGTTCACCCCTCCACTTT
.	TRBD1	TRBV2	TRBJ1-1	CASRGQAAPDTEAFF	TGTGCCAGCAGAGGACAGGCGGCCCCGGACACTGAAGCTTTCTTT
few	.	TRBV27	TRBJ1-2	CASSFVPF	TGTGCCAGCAGTTTTGTCCCTTTC
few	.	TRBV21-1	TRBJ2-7	CASRKGHSTSGIIYEQYF	TGTGCCAGCAGGAAAGGGCACAGCACTAGCGGGATTATCTACGAGCAGTACTTC
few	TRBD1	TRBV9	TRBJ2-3	CASSVRGTGEDTQYF	TGTGCCAGCAGCGTAAGGGGGACAGGGGAAGATACGCAGTATTTT
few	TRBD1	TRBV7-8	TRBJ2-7	CASSLGGTGYEQYF	TGTGCCAGCAGCTTAGGGGGGACAGGGTACGAGCAGTACTTC
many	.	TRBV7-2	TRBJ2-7	CASSSTTKVKYEQYF	TGTGCCAGCAGCTCGACCACGAAAGTCAAATACGAGCAGTACTTC
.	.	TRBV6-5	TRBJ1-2	CASSYAGKGNGYTF	TGTGCCAGCAGTTACGCCGGGAAGGGGAATGGCTACACCTTC
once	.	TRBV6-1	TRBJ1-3	CASSEAHGAAGNTIYF	TGTGCCAGCAGTGAAGCTCACGGAGCGGCTGGAAACACCATATATTTT